Below, 17 T cell receptor beta chains from the same sample are listed, as sequenced in a study of T-cell memory formation after mild COVID-19. One entry per CDR3 protein, called by TCRdb with MiXCR from the 5' RACE reads. Among 350,000 to 450,000 distinct CDR3 sequences, approximately 25% were seen once, and the ten largest hold 7% to 9.5%. Sample: PBMCs or a T cell subset sorted from them (not recorded which). Receptors originate from an adult woman who had mild COVID-19 (a few samples of this study predate the infection). Cell type and time point are not known.

This clonotype turned up a few times. The chain carries TRBV30 and TRBJ2-3, with 10 bases fitting TRBD2. Germline assignment: CDR1 GTSNPN and CDR2 SVGIG (reference sequence). This CDR3 spans 15 amino acids. Trimming took 0 bases from V and 1 from J; bases not matched to a gene: 1. The DNA for the CDR3 is TGTGCCTGGAGTGTGGGGACTAGCGGCACAGATACGCAGTATTTT. This sequence encodes CAWSVGTSGTDTQYF.

The table lists this clonotype with many counts. The rearrangement uses TRBV12-3 or TRBV12-4 and TRBJ2-2; either TRBD1 or TRBD2 may supply D (6 bases each). Trimming stripped 10 bases from V and 7 bases from J, with 16 bases between. The CDR3 has 13 residues. Here the CDR3 reads CANARGQGGELFF. DNA of the CDR3: TGTGCCAATGCCCGGGGGCAGGGCGGGGAGCTGTTTTTT.

The chain uses TRBV12-3 or TRBV12-4 and TRBJ2-5, with TRBD2 matching over 16 bases. CDR3 length equals 18 residues. V was clipped by 7 bases and J by 0 bases; unmatched bases: 8. The CDR3: CASNPGTSGRVYQETQYF. CDR3 coding DNA: TGTGCCAGCAACCCGGGGACTAGCGGGAGGGTGTACCAAGAGACCCAGTACTTC.

This rearrangement joins TRBV7-9 to TRBJ2-1, with 8 bases matching TRBD1. V lost 2 bases and J lost 6; bases outside the gene matches: 12. Germline V gene sequence: CDR1 SEHNR, CDR2 FQNEAQ (reference sequence). This CDR3 contains 17 residues. CDR3 nucleotides: TGTGCCAGCAGCTTATCCCCGGGACAGGAGGAGGGCAATGAGCAGTTCTTC. It codes for CASSLSPGQEEGNEQFF.

This chain connects TRBV7-9 to TRBJ2-3; D is unclear. There are 16 residues in the CDR3. V was shortened by 0 bases and J by 1 base, with 11 bases between the two germline ends. CDR1 SEHNR and CDR2 FQNEAQ come from the germline V gene (reference sequence). CDR3 DNA sequence: TGTGCCAGCAGCTTAGCGATTAGACTGGGCACAGATACGCAGTATTTT. This gives the protein CASSLAIRLGTDTQYF. Full variable domain (rest looked up from reference TRBV7-9 and TRBJ2-3): DTGVSQNPRHKITKRGQNVTFRCDPISEHNRLYWYRQTLGQGPEFLTYFQNEAQLEKSRLLSDRFSAERPKGSFSTLEIQRTEQGDSAMYLCASSLAIRLGTDTQYFGPGTRLTVL.

The V call is TRBV30, the J call TRBJ2-3, with D uncertain. V was cut by 6 bases and J by 6 bases, with 7 bases left in between. The CDR3 sequence is 10 residues long. Germline lookup yields CDR1 GTSNPN and CDR2 SVGIG (reference sequence). The CDR3 is CACARDTQYF. The DNA for the CDR3 is TGTGCCTGCGCCCGGGATACGCAGTATTTT.

The table lists this clonotype with a count of one. The chain is built from TRBV28 and TRBJ2-5, with a tentative D call TRBD2 (7 bases). CDR3 length: 12 residues. Trimming pared 4 bases from V and 7 bases from J, leaving 10 bases between. Germline lookup yields CDR1 MDHEN and CDR2 SYDVKM. This chain's CDR3 is CASSYREGTQYF. CDR3 in DNA: TGTGCCAGCAGTTACAGGGAGGGGACCCAGTACTTC.

The CDR3 DNA follows: TGTGCCAGCAGTAATCGACAGGCGCCCCAGCATTTT. Translating gives CASSNRQAPQHF. The chain has TRBV6-2 or TRBV6-3 and TRBJ1-5, with a tentative D call TRBD1 (6 bases). Per germline, CDR1 MNHEY and CDR2 SVGEGT. This CDR3 is 12 amino acids long. V was shortened by 5 bases and J by 9 bases, with 11 bases between the two germline ends.

The chain is built from TRBV20-1 and TRBJ2-1, with TRBD2 identical over 7 bases. Trimming cost V 6 bases and J 1 base; bases outside gene matches: 6. Germline V gene lookup returns CDR1 DFQATT and CDR2 SNEGSKA (reference sequence). The CDR3 covers 14 residues. The CDR3, as DNA: TGCAGTGCGAGGCGCGGGAGATCCTACAATGAGCAGTTCTTC. Translation: CSARRGRSYNEQFF.

This clonotype showed up just a few times. The V and J genes are TRBV9 and TRBJ1-5, with unresolved D. Trimming stripped 0 bases from V and 4 bases from J, with 8 bases between. The CDR3 contains 14 residues. In germline, CDR1 is SGDLS, CDR2 YYNGEE. The CDR3 reads CASSVGAENQPQHF. DNA of the CDR3: TGTGCCAGCAGCGTAGGGGCGGAAAATCAGCCCCAGCATTTT. The full variable domain, completed using reference TRBV9 and TRBJ1-5, is DSGVTQTPKHLITATGQRVTLRCSPRSGDLSVYWYQQSLDQGLQFLIQYYNGEERAKGNILERFSAQQFPDLHSELNLSSLELGDSALYFCASSVGAENQPQHFGDGTRLSIL.

This clonotype was recorded a few times. The chain is built from TRBV20-1 and TRBJ1-2, with 10 bases lining up with TRBD1. CDR3 length equals 15 residues. With 4 bases clipped from V and 5 bases from J, the junction kept 10 bases outside the gene matches. Germline-derived CDR1 and CDR2 are DFQATT and SNEGSKA (reference sequence). For the CDR3, the DNA is TGCAGTGCTAAACCGCCCGGGACAGGGGTGTATGGCTACACCTTC. This translates into CSAKPPGTGVYGYTF.

This clonotype appeared a few times. The chain links TRBV5-6 to TRBJ2-1; 9 bases agree with TRBD1. Trimming at V came to 1 base and at J to 5 bases, leaving 7 bases not matched to a gene. The CDR3 spans 16 residues. Looked up from germline, CDR1 is SGHDT and CDR2 is YYEEEE. The CDR3 DNA sequence: TGTGCCAGCAGCTTGTGGGGGCGGACAGGGGACAATGAGCAGTTCTTC. Its translation is CASSLWGRTGDNEQFF.

This clonotype showed up just a few times. The V gene is TRBV11-1, the J gene TRBJ1-5; D call uncertain. The CDR3 is 13 residues long. Trimming removed 11 bases from V and 0 bases from J, with 11 bases in between. Germline V gene sequence: CDR1 SGHAT, CDR2 FQDESV (reference sequence). The CDR3 loop reads CAPSAHSNQPQHF. CDR3 bases: TGTGCCCCCTCGGCGCATAGCAATCAGCCCCAGCATTTT.

The V and J genes are TRBV4-3 and TRBJ2-7, with D perhaps matching TRBD1 (5 bases). Trimming pared 3 bases from V and 3 bases from J, leaving 18 bases between. Looked up from germline, CDR1 is LGHNA and CDR2 is YSLEER. This CDR3 spans 16 amino acids. The CDR3 nucleotides are TGCGCCAGCAGCCAGCATCTCCAAACAGGAAGCTACGAGCAGTACTTC. As protein: CASSQHLQTGSYEQYF.

This chain uses TRBV24-1 with TRBJ2-3, with D perhaps TRBD2 (5 bases). CDR3 length: 14 amino acids. Trimming removed 4 bases at V and 2 bases at J, with 9 bases between. Germline values: CDR1 KGHDR, CDR2 SFDVKD. CDR3 protein: CATSETGITDTQYF. As DNA, the CDR3 is TGTGCCACCAGTGAGACCGGGATCACAGATACGCAGTATTTT.

This clonotype was recorded a few times. The V gene is TRBV10-3, the J gene TRBJ2-7; 11 bases are a match to TRBD2. V trimming: 0 bases; J trimming: 8 bases; junction bases outside the gene matches: 18. The germline V gene has CDR1 ENHRY and CDR2 SYGVKD. CDR3 length: 19 residues. Here the CDR3 DNA reads TGTGCCATCAGTGAGTCTCTCGGAACTAGCGGGAGAGACTCTCGAAAGCAGTACTTC. As protein: CAISESLGTSGRDSRKQYF.

This clonotype turned up a few times. The chain couples TRBV5-1 to TRBJ2-3, with 10 bases aligning to TRBD2. In germline, CDR1 is SGHRS, CDR2 YFSETQ. The CDR3 has 15 residues. After removal of 2 bases from V and 2 bases from J, the junction contained 2 bases not matched to a gene. The CDR3 region is CASSFGLADTDTQYF. DNA for the CDR3: TGCGCCAGCAGCTTCGGACTAGCGGACACAGATACGCAGTATTTT.